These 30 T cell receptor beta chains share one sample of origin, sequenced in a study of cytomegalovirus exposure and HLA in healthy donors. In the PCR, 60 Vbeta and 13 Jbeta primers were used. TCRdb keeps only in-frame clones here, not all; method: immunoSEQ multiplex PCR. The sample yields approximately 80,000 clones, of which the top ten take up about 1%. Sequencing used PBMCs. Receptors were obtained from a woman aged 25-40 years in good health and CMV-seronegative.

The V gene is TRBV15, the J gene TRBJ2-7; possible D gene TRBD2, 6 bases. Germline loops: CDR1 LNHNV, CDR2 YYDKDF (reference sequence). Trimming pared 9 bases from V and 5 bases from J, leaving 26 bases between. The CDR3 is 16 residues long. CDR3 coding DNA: TGTGCCACAGCGAAGAGAACCGGGACTTTAATTCACGAGCAGTACTTC. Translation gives CATAKRTGTLIHEQYF.

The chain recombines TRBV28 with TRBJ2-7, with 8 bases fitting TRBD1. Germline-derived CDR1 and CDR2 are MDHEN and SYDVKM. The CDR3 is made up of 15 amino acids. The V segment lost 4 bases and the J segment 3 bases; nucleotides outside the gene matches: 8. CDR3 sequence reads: CASSSTGTGIYEQYF. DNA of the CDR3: TGTGCCAGCAGTTCCACCGGGACAGGAATCTACGAGCAGTACTTC.

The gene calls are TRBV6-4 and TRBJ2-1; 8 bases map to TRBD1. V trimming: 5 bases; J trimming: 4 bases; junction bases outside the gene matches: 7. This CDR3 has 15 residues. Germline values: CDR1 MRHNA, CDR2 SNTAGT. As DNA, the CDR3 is TGTGCCAGCAGTCAAGACAGGGGAAGTTACAATGAGCAGTTCTTC. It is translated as CASSQDRGSYNEQFF.

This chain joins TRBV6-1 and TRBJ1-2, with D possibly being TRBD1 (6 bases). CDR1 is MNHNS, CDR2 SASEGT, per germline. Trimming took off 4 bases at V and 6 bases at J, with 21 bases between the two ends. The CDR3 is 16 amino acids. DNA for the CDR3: TGTGCCAGCAGTGGCCACACCACAGGGACGGGTAATGGCTACACCTTC. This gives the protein CASSGHTTGTGNGYTF.

CDR3 protein: CASSASQGKETQYF. The CDR3 nucleotides read TGTGCCAGCAGCGCTTCGCAGGGGAAAGAGACCCAGTACTTC. The chain joins TRBV9 to TRBJ2-5; D is possibly TRBD1 (6 bases). Between the trimmed V and J ends, which lost 3 bases and 3 bases, there was a span of 12 bases. Per germline, CDR1 SGDLS and CDR2 YYNGEE. CDR3 length: 14 amino acids. The whole variable domain, remainder taken from reference TRBV9 and TRBJ2-5, is DSGVTQTPKHLITATGQRVTLRCSPRSGDLSVYWYQQSLDQGLQFLIQYYNGEERAKGNILERFSAQQFPDLHSELNLSSLELGDSALYFCASSASQGKETQYFGPGTRLLVL.

The CDR3 sequence: CASSTGQTRSSEKLFF. The CDR3, as DNA: TGCGCCAGCAGCACGGGACAGACAAGATCTAGTGAAAAACTGTTTTTT. The gene calls are TRBV5-1 and TRBJ1-4, with 7 bases lining up with TRBD1. Germline V gene lookup returns CDR1 SGHRS and CDR2 YFSETQ. CDR3 length equals 16 residues. Losses at the gene ends were 4 bases for V and 7 bases for J; bases not matched to a gene: 13.

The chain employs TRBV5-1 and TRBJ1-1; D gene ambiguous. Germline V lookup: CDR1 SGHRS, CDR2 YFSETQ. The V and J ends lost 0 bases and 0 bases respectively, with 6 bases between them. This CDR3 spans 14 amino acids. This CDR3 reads CASSLGGMNTEAFF. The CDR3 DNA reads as TGCGCCAGCAGCTTGGGTGGCATGAACACTGAAGCTTTCTTT.

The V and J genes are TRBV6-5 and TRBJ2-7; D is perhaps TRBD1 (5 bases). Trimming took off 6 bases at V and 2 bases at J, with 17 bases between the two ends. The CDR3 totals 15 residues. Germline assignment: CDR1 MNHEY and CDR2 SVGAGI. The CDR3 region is CASRPTRTIAYEQYF. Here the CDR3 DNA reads TGTGCCAGCAGACCGACCAGGACAATTGCCTACGAGCAGTACTTC.

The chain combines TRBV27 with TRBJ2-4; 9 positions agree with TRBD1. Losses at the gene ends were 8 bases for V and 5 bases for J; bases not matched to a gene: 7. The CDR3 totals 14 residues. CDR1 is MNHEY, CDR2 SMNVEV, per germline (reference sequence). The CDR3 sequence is CASGLGQGENIQYF. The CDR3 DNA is TGTGCCAGCGGCTTGGGACAGGGTGAAAACATTCAGTACTTC.

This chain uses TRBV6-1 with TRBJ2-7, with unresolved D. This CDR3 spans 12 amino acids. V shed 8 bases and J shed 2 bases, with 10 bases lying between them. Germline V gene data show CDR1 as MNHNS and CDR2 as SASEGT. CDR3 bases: TGTGCCAGCCTCGCTAGTCCCTACGAGCAGTACTTC. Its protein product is CASLASPYEQYF.

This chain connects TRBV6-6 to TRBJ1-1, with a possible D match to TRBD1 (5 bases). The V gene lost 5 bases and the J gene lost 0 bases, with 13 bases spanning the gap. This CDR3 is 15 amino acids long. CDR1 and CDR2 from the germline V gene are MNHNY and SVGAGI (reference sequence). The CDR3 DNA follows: TGTGCCAGCAGTCGGGTCGGGGGGATGAACACTGAAGCTTTCTTT. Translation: CASSRVGGMNTEAFF.

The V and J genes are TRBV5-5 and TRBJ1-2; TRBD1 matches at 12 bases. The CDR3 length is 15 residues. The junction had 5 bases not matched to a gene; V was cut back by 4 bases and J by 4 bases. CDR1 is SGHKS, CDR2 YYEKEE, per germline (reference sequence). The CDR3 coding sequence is TGTGCCAGCAGCCTAGGGACAGGGGGCCGCTATGGCTACACCTTC. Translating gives CASSLGTGGRYGYTF.

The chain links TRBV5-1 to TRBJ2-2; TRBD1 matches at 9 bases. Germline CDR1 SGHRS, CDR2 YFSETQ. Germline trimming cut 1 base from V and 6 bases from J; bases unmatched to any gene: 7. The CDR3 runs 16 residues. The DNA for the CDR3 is TGCGCCAGCAGCTTGCCGGGGACAGGGAATTCCGGGGAGCTGTTTTTT. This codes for CASSLPGTGNSGELFF.

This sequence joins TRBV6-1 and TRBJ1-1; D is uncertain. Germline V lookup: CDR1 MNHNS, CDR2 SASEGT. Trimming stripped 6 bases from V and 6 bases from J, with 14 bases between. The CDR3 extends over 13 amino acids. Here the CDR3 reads CASRTGLGSEAFF. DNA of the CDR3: TGTGCCAGCAGGACCGGGTTGGGTTCTGAAGCTTTCTTT.

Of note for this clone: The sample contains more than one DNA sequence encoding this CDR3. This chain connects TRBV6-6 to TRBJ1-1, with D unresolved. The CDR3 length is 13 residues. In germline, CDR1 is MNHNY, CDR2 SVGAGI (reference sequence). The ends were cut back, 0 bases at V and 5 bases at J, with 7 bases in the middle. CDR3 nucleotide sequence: TGTGCCAGCAGTTACTCGGGAGGAACTGAAGCTTTCTTT. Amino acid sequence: CASSYSGGTEAFF.

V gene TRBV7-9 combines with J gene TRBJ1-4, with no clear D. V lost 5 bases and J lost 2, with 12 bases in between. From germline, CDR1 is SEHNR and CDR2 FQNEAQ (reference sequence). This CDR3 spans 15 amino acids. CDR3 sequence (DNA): TGTGCCAGCAGCCAAGCGTGGGTGACTAATGAAAAACTGTTTTTT. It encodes CASSQAWVTNEKLFF.

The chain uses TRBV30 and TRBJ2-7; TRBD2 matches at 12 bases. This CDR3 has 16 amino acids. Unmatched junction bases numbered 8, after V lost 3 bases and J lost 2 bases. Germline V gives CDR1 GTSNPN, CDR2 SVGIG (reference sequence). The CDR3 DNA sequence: TGTGCCTGGAGCCTAGCGGGAGGGTTCCCCACCTACGAGCAGTACTTC. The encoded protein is CAWSLAGGFPTYEQYF.

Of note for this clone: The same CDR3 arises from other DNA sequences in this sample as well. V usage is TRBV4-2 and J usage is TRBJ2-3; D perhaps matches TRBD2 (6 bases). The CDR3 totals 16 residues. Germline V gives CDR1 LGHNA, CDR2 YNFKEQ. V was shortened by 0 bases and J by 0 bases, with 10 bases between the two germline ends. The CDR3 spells CASSQEGGLSTDTQYF. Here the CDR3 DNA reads TGTGCCAGCAGCCAAGAAGGCGGACTAAGCACAGATACGCAGTATTTT.

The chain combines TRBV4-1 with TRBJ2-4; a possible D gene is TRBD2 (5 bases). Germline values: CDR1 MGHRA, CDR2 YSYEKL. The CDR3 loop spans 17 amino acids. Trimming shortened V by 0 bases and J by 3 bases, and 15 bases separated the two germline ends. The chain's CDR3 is CASSQEDIGVVKNIQYF. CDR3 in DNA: TGCGCCAGCAGCCAAGAGGATATCGGGGTTGTCAAAAACATTCAGTACTTC.

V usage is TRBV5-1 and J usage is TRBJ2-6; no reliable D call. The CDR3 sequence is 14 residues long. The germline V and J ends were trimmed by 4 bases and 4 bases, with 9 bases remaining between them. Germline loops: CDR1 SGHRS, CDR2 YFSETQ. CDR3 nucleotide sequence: TGCGCCAGCAGCACAACGACAGGGGCCAACGTCCTGACTTTC. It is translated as CASSTTTGANVLTF.

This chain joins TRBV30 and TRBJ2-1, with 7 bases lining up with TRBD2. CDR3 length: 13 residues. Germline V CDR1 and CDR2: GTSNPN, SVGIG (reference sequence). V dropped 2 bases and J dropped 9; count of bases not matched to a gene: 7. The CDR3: CAWSLTSAGEQFF. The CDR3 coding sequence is TGTGCCTGGAGTCTTACTAGCGCCGGTGAGCAGTTCTTC.

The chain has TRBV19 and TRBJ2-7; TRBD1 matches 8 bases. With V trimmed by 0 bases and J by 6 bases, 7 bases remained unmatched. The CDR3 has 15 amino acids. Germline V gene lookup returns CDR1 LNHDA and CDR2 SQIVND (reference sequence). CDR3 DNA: TGTGCCAGTAGTATAGACAACAGGGGGAAGGGCGAGCAGTACTTC. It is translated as CASSIDNRGKGEQYF.

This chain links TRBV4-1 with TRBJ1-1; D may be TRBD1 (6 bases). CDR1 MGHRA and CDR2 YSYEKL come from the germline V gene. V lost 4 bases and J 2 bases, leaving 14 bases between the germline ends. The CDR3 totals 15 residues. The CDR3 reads CASSPRGGENTEAFF. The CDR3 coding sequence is TGCGCCAGCAGCCCACGAGGGGGGGAAAACACTGAAGCTTTCTTT.

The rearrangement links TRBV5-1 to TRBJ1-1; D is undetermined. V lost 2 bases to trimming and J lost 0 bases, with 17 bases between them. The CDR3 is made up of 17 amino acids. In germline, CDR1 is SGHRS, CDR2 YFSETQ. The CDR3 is CASSLMADPPMNTEAFF. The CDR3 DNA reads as TGCGCCAGCAGCTTAATGGCGGATCCGCCTATGAACACTGAAGCTTTCTTT.

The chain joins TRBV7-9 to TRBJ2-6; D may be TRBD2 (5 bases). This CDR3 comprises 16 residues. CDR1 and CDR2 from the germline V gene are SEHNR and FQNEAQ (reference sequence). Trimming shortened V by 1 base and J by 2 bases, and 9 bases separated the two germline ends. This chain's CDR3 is CASSLVRGAGANVLTF. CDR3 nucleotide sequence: TGTGCCAGCAGCTTAGTTCGGGGTGCTGGGGCCAACGTCCTGACTTTC.

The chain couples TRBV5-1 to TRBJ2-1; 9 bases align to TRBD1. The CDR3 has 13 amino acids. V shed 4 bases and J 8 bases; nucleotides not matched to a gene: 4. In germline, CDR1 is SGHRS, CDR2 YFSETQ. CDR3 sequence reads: CASSTGGMYEQFF. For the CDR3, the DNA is TGCGCCAGCAGCACAGGGGGCATGTATGAGCAGTTCTTC.

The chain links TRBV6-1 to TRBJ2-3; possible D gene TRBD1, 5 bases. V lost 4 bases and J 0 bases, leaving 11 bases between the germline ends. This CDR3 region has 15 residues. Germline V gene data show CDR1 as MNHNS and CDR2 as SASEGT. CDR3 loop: CASSGEGVSTDTQYF. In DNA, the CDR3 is TGTGCCAGCAGTGGGGAAGGGGTTAGCACAGATACGCAGTATTTT.

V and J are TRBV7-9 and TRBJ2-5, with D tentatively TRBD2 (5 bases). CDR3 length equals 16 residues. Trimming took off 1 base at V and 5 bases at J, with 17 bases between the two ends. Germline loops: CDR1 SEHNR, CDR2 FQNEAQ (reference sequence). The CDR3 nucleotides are TGTGCCAGCAGCTTAGGTTTTCGGGGTGAAGGGGAGACCCAGTACTTC. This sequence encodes CASSLGFRGEGETQYF.

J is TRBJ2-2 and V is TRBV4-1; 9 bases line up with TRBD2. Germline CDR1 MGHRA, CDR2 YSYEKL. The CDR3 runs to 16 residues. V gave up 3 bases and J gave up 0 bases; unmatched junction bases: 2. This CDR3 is CASSQASGANTGELFF. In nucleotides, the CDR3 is TGCGCCAGCAGCCAGGCTAGCGGGGCGAACACCGGGGAGCTGTTTTTT.

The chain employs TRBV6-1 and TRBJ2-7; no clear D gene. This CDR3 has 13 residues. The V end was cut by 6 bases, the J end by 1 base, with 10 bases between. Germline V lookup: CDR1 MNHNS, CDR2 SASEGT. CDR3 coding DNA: TGTGCCAGCAGCCAACAGAATTCCTACGAGCAGTACTTC. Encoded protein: CASSQQNSYEQYF.